This T cell receptor (beta chain) was sequenced during a study of neoadjuvant nivolumab and ipilimumab in lung cancer. TCRdb's table, derived via immunoSEQ multiplex PCR, lists solely in-frame clones and lacks some. The data contain some 37,000 clones, approximately 92% of them singletons. J was trimmed by 1 base and V by 3 bases; bases with no gene match: 6. Germline CDR1 LNHDA, CDR2 SQIVND (reference sequence). The length of the CDR3 is 16 residues. The sequence was obtained from an adult with non-small cell lung cancer. The V gene is TRBV19, the J gene TRBJ1-5, with 7 bases that match TRBD1. The source was peripheral blood, collected before neoadjuvant nivolumab, alone or with ipilimumab. In DNA, the CDR3 is TGTGCCAGTAGTATTGGGGCGACAGGGAGCAATCAGCCCCAGCATTTT. It is translated as CASSIGATGSNQPQHF.